The clone carrying this TCR beta chain has ten or more counts. Its antigen is as yet unknown. Unique molecular identifiers were attached to individual cDNA molecules. TCRdb passed the 5' RACE reads through MiXCR, listing each CDR3 protein once. The table lists just over 70,000 distinct CDR3 sequences, around 12% of them singletons. The data were taken from a study of early T cells in non-severe SARS-CoV-2 infection. Looking at the study overall: Chains from this unsorted whole-blood bulk RNA could not be paired. Study results and caveats: VDJdb matching favored anti-spike CD8 responses, missing private and CD4 specificities.

Material: whole blood. The sequence was collected from an adult who was a healthcare worker with PCR-confirmed SARS-CoV-2 infection or an uninfected control (not recorded which).

CDR3 region: CASSVSDRGGTDTQYF. In DNA, the CDR3 is TGTGCCAGCAGCGTAAGTGACAGGGGAGGCACAGATACGCAGTATTTT. The genes are TRBV9 and TRBJ2-3, with 8 bases lining up with TRBD1. V shed 1 base and J 1 base; nucleotides not matched to a gene: 5. CDR3 length: 16 amino acids. Germline V gene lookup returns CDR1 SGDLS and CDR2 YYNGEE.